A single sample gave rise to the 17 T cell receptor beta chains below, sequenced in a study of monozygotic twins with inflammatory bowel disease. Reanalyzing the 5' RACE reads, TCRdb keeps one entry per CDR3 protein, without DNA. The table for this sample gives hundreds of thousands of distinct CDR3 sequences. The sample comprised blood. Receptors originate from a human donor with ulcerative colitis or Crohn's disease, or a healthy co-twin of an affected twin (not recorded which).

CDR3 amino acids: CASSAAGYGGSYNEQFF. V usage is TRBV11-2 and J usage is TRBJ2-1; TCRdb gives TRBD1 as the D gene, but with no DNA this cannot be confirmed. The CDR3 is 17 amino acids. Germline CDR1 is SGHAT and CDR2 is FQNNGV.

The chain employs TRBV5-1 and TRBJ2-1; TCRdb's assignment of TRBD1 cannot be checked, as there is no DNA. Germline V gene lookup returns CDR1 SGHRS and CDR2 YFSETQ. This CDR3 comprises 13 residues. CDR3 sequence: CASSHGPPNEQFF.

V gene TRBV11-2 combines with J gene TRBJ1-2; TCRdb's D call, TRBD1, is unchecked because there is no DNA. The CDR3 runs 15 residues. Per the germline V gene, CDR1 is SGHAT and CDR2 is FQNNGV. CDR3 protein: CASSPPGGANYGYTF.

This chain connects TRBV18 to TRBJ1-1; lacking DNA, the TRBD1 call made by TCRdb goes unchecked. CDR1 is KGHSH and CDR2 is LQKENI in the germline V gene. This CDR3 comprises 15 residues. The CDR3 sequence is CASSPRYGGITEAFF.

The CDR3 is CSARGAYSSYNEQFF. V is TRBV20-1 and J is TRBJ2-1. The CDR3 loop spans 15 amino acids. Looked up from germline, CDR1 is DFQATT and CDR2 is SNEGSKA (reference sequence).

The chain combines TRBV6-1 with TRBJ2-7; the D call from TCRdb, TRBD2, cannot be confirmed without DNA. CDR1 is MNHNS, CDR2 SASEGT, per germline. The CDR3 runs to 16 residues. CDR3 protein: CASSEVRLAGNYEQYF.

The V call is TRBV5-1, the J call TRBJ1-1; TCRdb picks TRBD1, but there is no DNA to check that call. Germline CDR1 reads SGHRS; CDR2 reads YFSETQ. The CDR3 is 16 amino acids. The CDR3 sequence is CASSLRTDASGTEAFF.

The chain employs TRBV6-1 and TRBJ1-2; TCRdb indicates TRBD1, and absent DNA this call remains unverified. Looked up from germline, CDR1 is MNHNS and CDR2 is SASEGT. The CDR3 has 13 residues. CDR3: CASSEVPRVGYTF.

The rearrangement links TRBV7-2 to TRBJ1-5; TCRdb's assignment of TRBD1 cannot be checked, as there is no DNA. Germline values: CDR1 SGHTA, CDR2 FQGNSA. The CDR3 extends over 15 amino acids. The CDR3 here is CASSSWTGYNQPQHF.

The J gene is TRBJ2-7, the V gene TRBV12-3 or TRBV12-4; the TRBD1 assignment by TCRdb is unverifiable without DNA. The CDR3 consists of 11 residues. CDR3 sequence reads: CASATGGEQYF.

The chain uses TRBV20-1 and TRBJ2-3. CDR3 length equals 15 residues. Looked up from germline, CDR1 is DFQATT and CDR2 is SNEGSKA (reference sequence). The CDR3 spells CSARDLAVVTDTQYF.

The chain uses TRBV30 and TRBJ1-5. Germline lookup yields CDR1 GTSNPN and CDR2 SVGIG (reference sequence). The CDR3 has 14 amino acids. This chain's CDR3 is CAWSGWRANQPQHF.

This chain joins TRBV6-1 and TRBJ2-7; TCRdb calls TRBD1, which cannot be checked without DNA. The CDR3 contains 14 residues. The V gene's germline CDR1 is MNHNS and CDR2 SASEGT. This chain's CDR3 is CASSNRQLSYEQYF.

The chain has TRBV5-1 and TRBJ2-3; the TCRdb D gene call, TRBD2, has no DNA to confirm it. The CDR3 runs to 16 residues. Germline CDR1 is SGHRS and CDR2 is YFSETQ. The CDR3 region is CASSWPSGEDTDTQYF.

The J gene is TRBJ2-7, the V gene TRBV4-1; the TCRdb D gene call, TRBD1, has no DNA to confirm it. CDR3 length: 15 amino acids. Germline V CDR1 and CDR2: MGHRA, YSYEKL. The CDR3 here is CASSQDSDSFYEQYF.

The rearrangement links TRBV7-2 to TRBJ2-1. CDR1 and CDR2 (germline): SGHTA, FQGNSA. This CDR3 contains 13 residues. CDR3 loop: CASSLRMLKEQFF.

The chain uses TRBV18 and TRBJ1-3. Germline V gives CDR1 KGHSH, CDR2 LQKENI. CDR3 length equals 14 residues. CDR3 loop: CASLPGISGNTIYF.